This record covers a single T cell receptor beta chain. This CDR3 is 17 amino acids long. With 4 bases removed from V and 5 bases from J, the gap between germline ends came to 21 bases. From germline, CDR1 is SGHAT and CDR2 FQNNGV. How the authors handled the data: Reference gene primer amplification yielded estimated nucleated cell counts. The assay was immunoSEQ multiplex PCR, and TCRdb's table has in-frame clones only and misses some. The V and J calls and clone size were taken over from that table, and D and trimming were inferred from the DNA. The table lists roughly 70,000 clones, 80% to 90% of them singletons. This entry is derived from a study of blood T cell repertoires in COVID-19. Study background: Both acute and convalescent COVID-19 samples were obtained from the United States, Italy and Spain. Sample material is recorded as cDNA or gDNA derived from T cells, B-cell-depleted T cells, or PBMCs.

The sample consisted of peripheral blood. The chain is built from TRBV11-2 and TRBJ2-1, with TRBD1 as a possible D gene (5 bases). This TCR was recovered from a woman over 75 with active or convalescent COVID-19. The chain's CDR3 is CASSSPTDDVANNEQFF. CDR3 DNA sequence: TGTGCCAGCAGCTCCCCGACAGACGATGTAGCAAACAATGAGCAGTTCTTC.